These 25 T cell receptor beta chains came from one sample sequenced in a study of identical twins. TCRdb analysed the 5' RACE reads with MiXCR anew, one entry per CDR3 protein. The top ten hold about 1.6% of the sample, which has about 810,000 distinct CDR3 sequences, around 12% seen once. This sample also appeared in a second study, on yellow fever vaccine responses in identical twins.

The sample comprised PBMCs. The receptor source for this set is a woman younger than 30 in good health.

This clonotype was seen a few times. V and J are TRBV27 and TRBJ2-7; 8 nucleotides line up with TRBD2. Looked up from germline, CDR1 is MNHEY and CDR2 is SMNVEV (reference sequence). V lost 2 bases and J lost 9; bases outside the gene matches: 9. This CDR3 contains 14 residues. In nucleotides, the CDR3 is TGTGCCAGCAGTTTAGCAAGTGAGCGGGAGATGCAGTACTTC. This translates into CASSLASEREMQYF.

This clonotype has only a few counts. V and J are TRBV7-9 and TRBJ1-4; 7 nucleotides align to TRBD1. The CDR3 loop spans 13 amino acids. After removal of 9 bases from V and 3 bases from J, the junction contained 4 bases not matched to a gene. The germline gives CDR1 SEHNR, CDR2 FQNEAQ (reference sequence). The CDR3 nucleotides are TGTGCCAGTCTGACAGGGCCTAATGAAAAACTGTTTTTT. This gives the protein CASLTGPNEKLFF.

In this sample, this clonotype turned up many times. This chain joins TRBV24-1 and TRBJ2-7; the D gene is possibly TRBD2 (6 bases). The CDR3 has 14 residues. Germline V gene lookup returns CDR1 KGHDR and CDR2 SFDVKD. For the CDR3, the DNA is TGTGCTGGAGGGGAGGTAGCGGAATCCTACGAGCAGTACTTC. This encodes CAGGEVAESYEQYF.

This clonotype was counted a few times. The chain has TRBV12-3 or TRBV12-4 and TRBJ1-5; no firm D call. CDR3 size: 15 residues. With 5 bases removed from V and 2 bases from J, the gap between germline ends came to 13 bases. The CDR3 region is CASSPVGRGNQPQHF. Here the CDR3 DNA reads TGTGCCAGCAGTCCAGTTGGACGGGGCAATCAGCCCCAGCATTTT.

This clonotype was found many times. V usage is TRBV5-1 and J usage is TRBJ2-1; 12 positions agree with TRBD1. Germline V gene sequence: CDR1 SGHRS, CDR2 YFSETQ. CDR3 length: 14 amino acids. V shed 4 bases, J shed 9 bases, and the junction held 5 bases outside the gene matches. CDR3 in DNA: TGCGCCAGCAGCATGGGGACAGGGGGCAGTGAGCAGTTCTTC. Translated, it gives CASSMGTGGSEQFF. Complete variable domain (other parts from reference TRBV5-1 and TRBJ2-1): KAGVTQTPRYLIKTRGQQVTLSCSPISGHRSVSWYQQTPGQGLQFLFEYFSETQRNKGNFPGRFSGRQFSNSRSEMNVSTLELGDSALYLCASSMGTGGSEQFFGPGTRLTVL.

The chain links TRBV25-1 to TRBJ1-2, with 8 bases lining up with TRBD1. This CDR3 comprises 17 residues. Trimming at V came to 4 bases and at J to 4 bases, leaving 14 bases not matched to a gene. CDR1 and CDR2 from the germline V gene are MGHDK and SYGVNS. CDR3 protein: CASSGTGTGIGPYGYTF. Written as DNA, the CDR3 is TGTGCCAGCAGTGGTACCGGGACAGGAATAGGGCCCTATGGCTACACCTTC.

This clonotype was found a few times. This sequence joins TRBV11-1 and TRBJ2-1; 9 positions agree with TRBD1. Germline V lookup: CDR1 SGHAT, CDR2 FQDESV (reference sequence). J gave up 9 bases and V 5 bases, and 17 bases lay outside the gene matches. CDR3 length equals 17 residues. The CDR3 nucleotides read TGTGCCAGCAGCCCTAGAGGGACAGGGTTCCGGGTCATTGAGCAGTTCTTC. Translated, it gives CASSPRGTGFRVIEQFF.

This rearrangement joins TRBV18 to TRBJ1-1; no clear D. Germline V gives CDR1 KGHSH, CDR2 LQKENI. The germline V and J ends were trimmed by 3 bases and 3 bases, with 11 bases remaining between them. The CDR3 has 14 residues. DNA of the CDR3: TGTGCCAGCTCACCGCGAGCCGTAGACACTGAAGCTTTCTTT. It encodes CASSPRAVDTEAFF. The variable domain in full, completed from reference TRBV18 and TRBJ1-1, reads NAGVMQNPRHLVRRRGQEARLRCSPMKGHSHVYWYRQLPEEGLKFMVYLQKENIIDESGMPKERFSAEFPKEGPSILRIQQVVRGDSAAYFCASSPRAVDTEAFFGQGTRLTVV.

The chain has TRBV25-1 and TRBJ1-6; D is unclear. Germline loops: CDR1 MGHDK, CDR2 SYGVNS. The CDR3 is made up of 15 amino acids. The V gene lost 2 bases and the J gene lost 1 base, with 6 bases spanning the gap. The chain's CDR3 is CASSEGGSYNSPLHF. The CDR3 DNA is TGTGCCAGCAGTGAAGGCGGATCCTATAATTCACCCCTCCACTTT.

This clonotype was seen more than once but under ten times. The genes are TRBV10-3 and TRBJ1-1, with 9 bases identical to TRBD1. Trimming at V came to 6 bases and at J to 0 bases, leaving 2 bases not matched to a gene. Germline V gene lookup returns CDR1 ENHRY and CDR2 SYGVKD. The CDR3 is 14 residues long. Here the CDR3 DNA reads TGTGCCATCAGGGACAGGGGAATGAACACTGAAGCTTTCTTT. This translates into CAIRDRGMNTEAFF.

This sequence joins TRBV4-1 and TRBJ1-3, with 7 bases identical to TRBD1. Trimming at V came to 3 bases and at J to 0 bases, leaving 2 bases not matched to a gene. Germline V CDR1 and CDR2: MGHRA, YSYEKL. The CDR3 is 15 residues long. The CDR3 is CASSQGQLSGNTIYF. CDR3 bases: TGCGCCAGCAGCCAGGGACAGCTCTCTGGAAACACCATATATTTT.

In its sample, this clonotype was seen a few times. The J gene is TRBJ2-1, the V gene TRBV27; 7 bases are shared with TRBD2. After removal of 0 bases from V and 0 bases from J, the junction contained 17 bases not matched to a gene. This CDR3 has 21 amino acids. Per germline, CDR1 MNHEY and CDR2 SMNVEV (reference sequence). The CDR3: CASSLSSSLWEGSSSYNEQFF. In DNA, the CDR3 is TGTGCCAGCAGTTTATCGTCTTCGCTTTGGGAGGGGTCGAGCTCCTACAATGAGCAGTTCTTC.

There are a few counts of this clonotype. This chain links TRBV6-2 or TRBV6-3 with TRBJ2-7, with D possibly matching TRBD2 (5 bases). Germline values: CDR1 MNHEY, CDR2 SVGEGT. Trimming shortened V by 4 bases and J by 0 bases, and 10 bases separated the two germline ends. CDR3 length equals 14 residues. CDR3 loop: CASSLLVPSYEQYF. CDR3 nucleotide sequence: TGTGCCAGCAGTTTACTAGTTCCCTCCTACGAGCAGTACTTC.

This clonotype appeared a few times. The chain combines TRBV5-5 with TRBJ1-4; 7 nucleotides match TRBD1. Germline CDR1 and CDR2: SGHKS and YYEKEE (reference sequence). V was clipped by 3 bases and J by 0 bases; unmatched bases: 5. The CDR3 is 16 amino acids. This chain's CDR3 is CASSSRTGATNEKLFF. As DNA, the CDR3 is TGTGCCAGCAGCTCCAGGACAGGTGCAACTAATGAAAAACTGTTTTTT. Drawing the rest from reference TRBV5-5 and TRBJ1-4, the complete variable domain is DAGVTQSPTHLIKTRGQQVTLRCSPISGHKSVSWYQQVLGQGPQFIFQYYEKEERGRGNFPDRFSARQFPNYSSELNVNALLLGDSALYLCASSSRTGATNEKLFFGSGTQLSVL.

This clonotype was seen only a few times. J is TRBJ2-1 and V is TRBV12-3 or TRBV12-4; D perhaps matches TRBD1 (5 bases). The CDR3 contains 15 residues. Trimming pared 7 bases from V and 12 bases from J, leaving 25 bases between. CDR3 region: CASTHQLSEHGAQFF. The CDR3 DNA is TGTGCCAGCACCCACCAGCTCTCGGAACATGGGGCGCAGTTCTTC.

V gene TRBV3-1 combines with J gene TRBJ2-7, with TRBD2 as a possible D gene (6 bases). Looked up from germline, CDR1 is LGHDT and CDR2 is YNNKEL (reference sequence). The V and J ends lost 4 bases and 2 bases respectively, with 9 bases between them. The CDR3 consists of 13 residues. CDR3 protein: CASSPGVPYEQYF. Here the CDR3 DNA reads TGTGCCAGCAGCCCGGGGGTGCCCTACGAGCAGTACTTC.

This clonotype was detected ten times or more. CDR3 protein: CSALTSGTYTGELFF. CDR3 nucleotide sequence: TGCAGTGCGTTGACTAGCGGGACTTACACCGGGGAGCTGTTTTTT. The chain links TRBV20-1 to TRBJ2-2, with 11 bases lining up with TRBD2. Per the germline V gene, CDR1 is DFQATT and CDR2 is SNEGSKA (reference sequence). This CDR3 has 15 residues. The ends lost 6 bases at V and 3 bases at J; junction bases unmatched: 6.

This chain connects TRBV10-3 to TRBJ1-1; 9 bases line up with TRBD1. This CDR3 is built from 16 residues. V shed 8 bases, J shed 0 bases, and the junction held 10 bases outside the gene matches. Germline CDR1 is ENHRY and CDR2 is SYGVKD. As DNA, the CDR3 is TGTGCCATCGCGGACCGGGACAGGGTGATGAACACTGAAGCTTTCTTT. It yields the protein CAIADRDRVMNTEAFF.

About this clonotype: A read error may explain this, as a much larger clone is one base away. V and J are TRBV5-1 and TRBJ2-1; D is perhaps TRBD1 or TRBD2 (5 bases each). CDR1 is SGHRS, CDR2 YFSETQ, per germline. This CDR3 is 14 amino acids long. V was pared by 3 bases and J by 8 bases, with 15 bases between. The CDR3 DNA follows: TGCGCCAGCAGCTCCGGGACCCGATACTATGAGCAGTTCTTC. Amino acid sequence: CASSSGTRYYEQFF.

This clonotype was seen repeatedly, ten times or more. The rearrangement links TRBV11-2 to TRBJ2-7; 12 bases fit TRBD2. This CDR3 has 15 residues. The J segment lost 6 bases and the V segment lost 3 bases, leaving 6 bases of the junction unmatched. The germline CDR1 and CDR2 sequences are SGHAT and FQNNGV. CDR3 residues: CASSFLAGGFTEQYV. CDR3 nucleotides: TGTGCCAGCAGCTTTCTAGCGGGGGGGTTCACCGAGCAGTACGTC.

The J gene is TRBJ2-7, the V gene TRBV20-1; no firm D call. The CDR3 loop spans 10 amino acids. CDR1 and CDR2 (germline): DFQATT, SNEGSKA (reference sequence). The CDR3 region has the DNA TGCAGAGGACGCCAATACGAGCAGTACGTC. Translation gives CRGRQYEQYV.

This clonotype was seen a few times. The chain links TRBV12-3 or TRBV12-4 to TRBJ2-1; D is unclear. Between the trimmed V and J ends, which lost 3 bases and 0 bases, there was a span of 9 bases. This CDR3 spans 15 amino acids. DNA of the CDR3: TGTGCCAGCAGTTTTCTCCCGAGCTCCTACAATGAGCAGTTCTTC. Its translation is CASSFLPSSYNEQFF.

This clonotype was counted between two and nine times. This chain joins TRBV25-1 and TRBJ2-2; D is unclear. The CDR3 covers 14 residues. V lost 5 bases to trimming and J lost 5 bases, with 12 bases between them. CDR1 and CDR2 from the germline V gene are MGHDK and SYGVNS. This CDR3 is CASSSYGRTGELFF. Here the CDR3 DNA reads TGTGCCAGCAGTTCATACGGAAGGACCGGGGAGCTGTTTTTT.

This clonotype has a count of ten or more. CDR3 in DNA: TGTGCCAGCACCCCTAGCGGGAGACGCTACAATGAGCAGTTCTTC. Translating gives CASTPSGRRYNEQFF. This sequence joins TRBV25-1 and TRBJ2-1, with 10 positions matching TRBD2. The CDR3 has 15 amino acids. Germline CDR1 is MGHDK and CDR2 is SYGVNS. The J segment lost 3 bases and the V segment lost 7 bases, leaving 6 bases of the junction unmatched.

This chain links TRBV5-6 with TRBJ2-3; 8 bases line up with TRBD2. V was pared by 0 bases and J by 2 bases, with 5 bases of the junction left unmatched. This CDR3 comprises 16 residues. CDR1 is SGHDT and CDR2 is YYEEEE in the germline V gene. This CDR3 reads CASSLGWREATDTQYF. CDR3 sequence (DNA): TGTGCCAGCAGCTTGGGGTGGCGGGAGGCCACAGATACGCAGTATTTT.